This T cell receptor beta chain was captured by sequencing in a study of T cells in Graves' hyperthyroidism and ophthalmopathy. Diagnosis relied on clinical symptoms, serum thyroxine and TRAb, thyroid ultrasound and orbital computed tomography. The CDR3 consists of 14 residues. V was clipped by 4 bases and J by 0 bases; unmatched bases: 3. From germline, CDR1 is SGHTA and CDR2 FQGNSA. This clonotype appeared a few times. Antigen: not known. Using RNA transcripts as the source, TCR beta CDR3 regions were amplified. When the TCR CDR3 underwent first-round RT-PCR, the HTBI primer set was used. MiXCR was run by TCRdb on the multiplex PCR reads, yielding one entry per CDR3 protein. The repertoire consists of some 600,000 distinct CDR3 sequences, with around 46% occurring once and the leading ten covering 8.2%. Study findings and constraints: From stable hyperthyroidism, ophthalmopathy was separated by a 13 V-J model. Model output signaled ophthalmopathy a median 6.5 months ahead of onset.

The TCR originated in a woman aged 18-30 years with Graves' hyperthyroidism. The chain combines TRBV7-2 with TRBJ2-7, with 7 bases identical to TRBD1. Sample: peripheral blood or thyroid tissue (not recorded which). This CDR3 reads CASSSGGASYEQYF. CDR3 nucleotide sequence: TGTGCCAGCAGCTCAGGGGGAGCCTCCTACGAGCAGTACTTC.